This TCR beta chain was sequenced for a study of control samples from healthy donors and cancer patients. The CDR3 consists of 17 residues. V lost 3 bases to trimming and J lost 1 base; unmatched junction nucleotides: 10. Germline V CDR1 and CDR2: SGDLS, YYNGEE. Some clones are missing from TCRdb's copy, which holds only in-frame ones; the method was immunoSEQ multiplex PCR. Found here are 100,000 to 150,000 clones, about 95% of them singletons; the top ten hold 3.5% to 4%. The TCR was taken from a young man in good health. The chain couples TRBV9 to TRBJ1-1, with TRBD1 matching over 9 bases. The specimen was blood. CDR3 nucleotides: TGTGCCAGCAGCGCCCTTTGGGACAGGGTTGGGAACACTGAAGCTTTCTTT. It specifies CASSALWDRVGNTEAFF.